This TCR beta chain originates from a study of regulatory T cells in long-lasting Graves disease. Study overall: For a period under 3 months, newly diagnosed Graves' patients had taken antithyroid drugs.

The CDR3 totals 14 residues. CDR1 is SGHAT and CDR2 is FQNNGV in the germline V gene. With 0 bases removed from V and 2 bases from J, the gap between germline ends came to 8 bases. Arm-PCR of CDR3 regions and iRepertoire HTBI primers were the basis on which TCR beta libraries were built. MiXCR, run by TCRdb on the multiplex PCR reads, gives a single entry per CDR3 protein. The data contain about 420,000 distinct CDR3 sequences, about 17% of them singletons. In this sample, this clonotype turned up many times. Its antigen is currently unknown. Time point denoted: newly diagnosed GD, antithyroid drugs for less than 3 months. Isolated PBMC RNA provided the starting material for the TCR library. General study findings and limits: New patients shared about a thousand public clonotypes, fewer than the approximately 2,500 shared by persistent patients. Persistent disease was associated with favored TRBV28 usage and with favored use of TRBJ1-2 and TRBJ2-5.

These same data were also listed under a study on T cells in Graves' hyperthyroidism and ophthalmopathy. That source reports: Onset of ophthalmopathy came a median roughly 6.9 months after the model predicted it.

V usage is TRBV11-2 and J usage is TRBJ2-7; D ambiguous. The sequence was obtained from a woman in her late teens or twenties with Graves disease. Sequenced material: peripheral blood mononuclear cells (PBMCs), taken at new diagnosis, from a patient treated with antithyroid drugs. CDR3 sequence: CASSLESLTYEQYF. As DNA, the CDR3 is TGTGCCAGCAGCTTAGAGTCACTCACCTACGAGCAGTACTTC.